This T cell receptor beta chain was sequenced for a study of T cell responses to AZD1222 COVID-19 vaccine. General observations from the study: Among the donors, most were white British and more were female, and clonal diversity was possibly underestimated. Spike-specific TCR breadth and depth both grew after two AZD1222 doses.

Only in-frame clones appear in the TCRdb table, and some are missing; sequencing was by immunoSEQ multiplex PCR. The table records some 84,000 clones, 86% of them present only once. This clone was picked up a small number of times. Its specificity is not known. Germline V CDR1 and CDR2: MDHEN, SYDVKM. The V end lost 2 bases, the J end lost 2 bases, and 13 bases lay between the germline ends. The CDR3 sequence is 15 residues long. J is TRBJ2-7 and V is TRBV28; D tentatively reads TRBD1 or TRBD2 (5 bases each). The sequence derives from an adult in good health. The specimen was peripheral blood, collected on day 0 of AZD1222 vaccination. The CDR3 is CASSLGTGHAYEQYF. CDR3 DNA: TGTGCCAGCAGTTTAGGAACGGGGCACGCCTACGAGCAGTACTTC.